This TCR beta chain was recovered during a study of radiotherapy plus CTLA-4 blockade in lung cancer. In the study overall: Objective response was observed in roughly 20% of patients, and disease control in around 31%. The study, taken as a whole, reports: Per reports, early blood T cell clone dynamics, plus interferon-beta, forecast response most strongly. There was expansion of tumor-derived TCR clones in blood after radiotherapy plus ipilimumab.

Assay: immunoSEQ multiplex PCR; the TCRdb copy retains only in-frame clones and omits some. Among 50,000 to 65,000 clones listed, roughly 79% were seen once. This clone was seen a few times. The antigen is unknown. Germline lookup yields CDR1 SGHRS and CDR2 YFSETQ. The CDR3 extends over 16 amino acids. J lost 2 bases, V lost 4 bases, and 5 bases had no gene match. Chemo-refractory metastatic non-small-cell lung cancer patients were treated with focal radiation plus CTLA-4 blockade with ipilimumab. The genes are TRBV5-1 and TRBJ1-3; TRBD1 matches at 11 bases. The specimen was peripheral blood, collected from a patient treated with radiotherapy plus ipilimumab. This clonotype was obtained from a human donor with non-small cell lung cancer whose response to radiotherapy plus ipilimumab could not be evaluated. The CDR3 is CASSIGTGGTGNTIYF. The CDR3 DNA is TGCGCCAGCAGCATCGGGACAGGGGGAACTGGAAACACCATATATTTT. The whole variable domain, remainder taken from reference TRBV5-1 and TRBJ1-3, is KAGVTQTPRYLIKTRGQQVTLSCSPISGHRSVSWYQQTPGQGLQFLFEYFSETQRNKGNFPGRFSGRQFSNSRSEMNVSTLELGDSALYLCASSIGTGGTGNTIYFGEGSWLTVV.